The clone carrying this T cell receptor beta chain has only a few counts. What it binds is not known. This sample stems from a study of T-cell reconstitution after alpha-beta-depleted transplantation in children. Findings and limits, study-wide: The study reportedly traced alpha-beta T cells about two months after transplant to several hundred expanded graft clones. T cells produced anew were the main source of T-cell counts and diversity one year after transplant.

Construction of the TCRbeta library involved unique molecular identifiers. Each CDR3 protein is one row after TCRdb ran MiXCR on the PCR reads. This table has a few hundred thousand distinct CDR3 sequences, 10% to 15% appearing once. Germline V gene lookup returns CDR1 SGHTA and CDR2 FQGNSA. The ends were cut back, 7 bases at V and 8 bases at J, with 18 bases in the middle. CDR3 length: 14 amino acids. The chain couples TRBV7-2 to TRBJ2-1; TRBD1 is a possible D gene (5 bases). This specimen was PBMCs, mostly from graft donor cells, taken 360 days after TCRalphabeta/CD19-depleted stem cell transplant. The receptor comes from a male patient aged 10 to 17 who had a stem cell transplant for acute myeloid leukemia, so the T cells may come from the graft donor. CDR3 in DNA: TGTGCCAGCACCCCTAAGGGGCTTCGGTATGAGCAGTTCTTC. Its protein is CASTPKGLRYEQFF.